This TCR beta chain derives from a study of shared clonotypes between healthy human individuals. The CDR3 is 15 residues long. The germline V gene has CDR1 SEHNR and CDR2 FQNEAQ (reference sequence). The J segment lost 7 bases and the V segment lost 5 bases, leaving 10 bases of the junction unmatched. As processed by the authors: ImmunoSEQ output held junction-only sequences without quality scores, so filtering differed. TCRdb's copy holds only in-frame clones and misses some; the assay was immunoSEQ multiplex PCR. V, J and clone size are taken as reported in that table, and D and trimming were inferred from the DNA itself. The sample contains more than 900,000 clones, about 84% of which appear only once.

This chain connects TRBV7-9 to TRBJ2-1; TRBD1 matches 8 bases. The receptor was isolated from a man aged 18 to 29 in good health. Some clones in this sample may be carry-over from other donors' samples. Sequencing was carried out using memory CD4+ T cells from PBMCs. Noted subset: CD45RA-negative fraction. CDR3 sequence reads: CASSQPRGRGNEQFF. Here the CDR3 DNA reads TGTGCCAGCAGCCAACCCAGGGGGCGCGGGAATGAGCAGTTCTTC.